This T cell receptor beta chain was recorded in a study of T cells in Graves' hyperthyroidism and ophthalmopathy. Study information: Before treatment of any kind, peripheral blood was taken at initial diagnosis. Study-wide points: Separation of ophthalmopathy from stable hyperthyroidism was achieved by a 13 V-J model. The model forecast ophthalmopathy, anticipating it by a median approximately 7 months before onset.

This clonotype came up a few times. Antigen: not known. V dropped 1 base and J dropped 6 bases, with 9 bases sitting between them. This CDR3 has 13 residues. The germline CDR1 and CDR2 sequences are DFQATT and SNEGSKA (reference sequence). Regions amplified from RNA transcripts were the TCR beta CDR3 regions. The HTBI primer set served for first-round RT-PCR of the TCR CDR3. TCRdb recomputed calls from the multiplex PCR reads with MiXCR, one row per CDR3 protein. The sample lists fewer than 700,000 distinct CDR3 sequences, roughly 15% seen once, with approximately 15% in the top ten. Sequenced: blood. The sequence came from a woman between 18 and 29 years old with Graves' ophthalmopathy. The chain uses TRBV20-1 and TRBJ2-2; D could derive from TRBD1 or TRBD2 (5 bases each). The CDR3 DNA reads as TGCAGTGCTAGAGGCCCGGGACCCGGGGAGCTGTTTTTT. This translates into CSARGPGPGELFF.